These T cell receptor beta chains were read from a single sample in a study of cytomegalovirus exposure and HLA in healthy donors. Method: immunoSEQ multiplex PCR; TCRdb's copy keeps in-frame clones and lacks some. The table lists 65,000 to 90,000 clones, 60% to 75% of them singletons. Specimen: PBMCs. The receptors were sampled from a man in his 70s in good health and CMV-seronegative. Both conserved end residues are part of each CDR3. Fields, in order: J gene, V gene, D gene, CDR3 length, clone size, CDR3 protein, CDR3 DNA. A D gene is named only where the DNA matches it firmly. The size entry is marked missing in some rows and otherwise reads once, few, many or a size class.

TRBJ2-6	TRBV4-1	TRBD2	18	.	CASSQDIAGAAGANVLTF	TGCGCCAGCAGCCAAGATATAGCGGGAGCCGCTGGGGCCAACGTCCTGACTTTC
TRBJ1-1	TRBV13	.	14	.	CASSRRGGTEEAFF	TGTGCCAGCAGCCGTCGGGGGGGGACGGAAGAAGCTTTCTTT
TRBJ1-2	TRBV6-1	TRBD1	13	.	CASSELTGDGYTF	TGTGCCAGCAGTGAACTTACAGGGGATGGCTACACCTTC
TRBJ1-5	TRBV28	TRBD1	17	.	CASSLGQLESSNQPQHF	TGTGCCAGCAGTTTGGGACAGTTGGAGAGTAGCAATCAGCCCCAGCATTTT
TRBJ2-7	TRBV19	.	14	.	CASSVSRGSYEQYF	TGTGCCAGTAGTGTTTCCAGGGGTTCCTACGAGCAGTACTTC
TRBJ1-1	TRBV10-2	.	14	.	CASSDTPMNTEAFF	TGCGCCAGCAGTGATACACCCATGAACACTGAAGCTTTCTTT
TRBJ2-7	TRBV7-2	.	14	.	CASSFGRIGNEQYF	TGTGCCAGCAGCTTTGGCAGGATAGGCAACGAGCAGTACTTC
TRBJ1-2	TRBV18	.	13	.	CASSPGTDYGYTF	TGTGCCAGCTCACCTGGGACTGACTATGGCTACACCTTC
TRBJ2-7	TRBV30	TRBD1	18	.	CAWSSRRFGQGFSYEQYF	TGTGCCTGGAGTTCTCGCCGCTTCGGACAGGGATTCTCCTACGAGCAGTACTTC
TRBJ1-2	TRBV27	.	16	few	CASSFGVGRGNYGYTF	TGTGCCAGCAGTTTTGGGGTAGGGCGGGGGAACTATGGCTACACCTTC